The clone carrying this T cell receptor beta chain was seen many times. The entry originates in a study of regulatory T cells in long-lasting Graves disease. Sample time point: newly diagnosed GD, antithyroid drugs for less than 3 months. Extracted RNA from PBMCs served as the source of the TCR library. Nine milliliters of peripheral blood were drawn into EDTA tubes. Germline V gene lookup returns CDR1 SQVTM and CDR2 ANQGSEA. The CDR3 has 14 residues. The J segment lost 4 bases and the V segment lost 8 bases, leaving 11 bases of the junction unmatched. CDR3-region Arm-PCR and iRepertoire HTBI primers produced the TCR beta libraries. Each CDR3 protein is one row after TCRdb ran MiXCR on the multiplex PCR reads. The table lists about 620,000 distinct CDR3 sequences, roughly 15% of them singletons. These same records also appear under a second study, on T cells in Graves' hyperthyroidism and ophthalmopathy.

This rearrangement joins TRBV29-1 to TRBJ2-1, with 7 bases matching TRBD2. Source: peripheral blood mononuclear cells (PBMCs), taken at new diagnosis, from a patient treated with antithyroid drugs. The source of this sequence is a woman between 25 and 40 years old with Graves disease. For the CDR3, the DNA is TGCAGCCTGGTATCTAGCGGACTTTACAATGAGCAGTTCTTC. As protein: CSLVSSGLYNEQFF.